This TCR beta chain was profiled in a study of T cell responses to AZD1222 COVID-19 vaccine. Broader study findings: Breadth and depth of Spike-specific TCRs rose after two AZD1222 doses. All repertoire sampling was performed exclusively after the peak T cell response. A mostly white British donor set with more females was recruited, and clonal diversity was possibly underestimated.

As concerns this clone: The antigen remains unidentified.

The CDR3 consists of 13 residues. The germline CDR1 and CDR2 sequences are LGHNA and YNFKEQ. Trimming pared 1 base from V and 4 bases from J, leaving 4 bases between. This table comes from immunoSEQ multiplex PCR, and its TCRdb copy is limited to in-frame clones, with some not included. Among 160,000 or so clones listed, just under 90% were seen once. The source is an adult who received the MenACWY meningococcal vaccine as a control. V usage is TRBV4-2 and J usage is TRBJ2-2, with no clear D. The sequences come from peripheral blood, collected 28 days after the second dose of the MenACWY control vaccine. The CDR3 protein is CASSQVSTGELFF. The CDR3 region has the DNA TGTGCCAGCAGCCAAGTGAGCACCGGGGAGCTGTTTTTT.